This TCR beta chain was captured by sequencing in a study of cytomegalovirus exposure and HLA in healthy donors (dated by TCRdb to about 2017). Turning to the overall study: In an earlier analysis of 587 of the donors, 276 Gb of sequence data and 90 million to 120 million unique TCR beta sequences from 150 million to 200 million T cells were reported. About 280 gigabases of sequencing data and approximately 85 million unique TCR sequences were included in an early release covering around 600 HLA-typed donors. Of the roughly 430 genotyped donors, about 84% fell in the genetic ancestry cluster associated with self-reported Caucasian donors. The aim of the study was to test whether cataloging public T cell receptors could identify signatures of past pathogen exposure. The study profiled the T cell repertoires of 500 to 800 subjects by immunosequencing and related them to cytomegalovirus serostatus. Besides the first cohort of about 730 subjects, a separate validation cohort made up of over 100 different subjects was used. To predict cytomegalovirus infection status, the study combined high-throughput TCR immunosequencing, statistical association of individual TCRs with disease status, and machine learning. A later analysis re-analyzed previously published TCR beta repertoires from roughly 600 donors and added high-resolution HLA genotyping to study TCR occurrence patterns. Rather than using new phenotypic data, the later analysis identified candidate immune exposures from TCR beta sequences and from how often those sequences occurred across donors. An earlier analysis of around 640 of the donors used high-throughput TCR beta sequencing to judge whether each TCR beta V gene segment behaved as functional or pseudogenic. Donor age, sex, ethnicity and CMV serostatus were compiled alongside the repertoire data. A later genetic analysis took genome-wide SNP genotypes for about 55% of the roughly 700 donors and used that subset as a discovery cohort. Every repertoire in the discovery cohort had been generated on one and the same sequencing platform. Both class I and class II loci were covered by HLA typing, at four-digit resolution. The number of donors typed differed by locus, with 629-630 for A, B, C, DRB1 and DQB1, roughly 550 for DQA1, under 610 for DPA1, and 450 to 480 for DPB1. Roughly 5 DR-DQ haplotypes were handled as single units for association and clustering, since linkage in the cohort was strong. Among almost 400 genotyped donors of the cohort, an average of approximately 230,000 unique TCR beta nucleotide sequences were sequenced per donor, about a sixth of them non-productive.

Looking up the germline V gene yields CDR1 SGHDT and CDR2 YYEEEE. Measured from the cysteine to the phenylalanine, the CDR3 is 15 residues long. This entry keeps only the CDR3 DNA: 45 bases, framed from base 1. V lost 7 bases and J lost 4 bases; the stretch between them is 21 bases long. The method was the immunoSEQ multiplex PCR assay. The multiplex PCR relied on a mix of 60 forward primers for TCR Vbeta segments and 13 reverse primers for TCR Jbeta segments. The CDR3 region of rearranged TCR beta genes was amplified from genomic DNA with a multiplex PCR assay. Amplified TCR beta libraries were sequenced as 87-base-pair reads on the Illumina HiSeq System. Per the original workflow: Across the 640 or so repertoires, a later analysis counted approximately 83 million unique TCR beta chains, 8.5 million to 12 million of which were shared by at least two donors. Raw reads were error-corrected and collapsed into unique sequences by a nearest-neighbor algorithm in which closely related sequences were merged to remove PCR and sequencing errors. V, D and J gene segments were assigned by aligning CDR3 sequences to IMGT reference sequences. Each retained sequence needed at least a six-nucleotide match to both a V gene segment and a J gene segment. A rearrangement counted as productive if the CDR3 had no stop codons and remained in frame with V and J, and every other rearrangement counted as non-productive. Following IMGT convention, CDR3 was defined as the stretch from the second conserved V-encoded cysteine up to the conserved J-encoded phenylalanine. Sequences without an unambiguous match to a single V gene segment were excluded from the earlier analysis of a few hundred of the donors. An earlier analysis of over 450 of the donors classified V segments as functional when productive rearrangements were above 56.7% and as segregating when the standard deviation between donors was above 5%. A statistical classification framework was built for diagnosing cytomegalovirus status from the catalog of TCR beta chain sequences. In a later analysis, TCR nucleotide sequences were compared against IMGT/GENE-DB human TR gene sequences so that V and J genes could be assigned. In a later analysis, CDR3 sequences and most-parsimonious VDJ recombination scenarios were assigned using the TCRdist pipeline. In a later analysis, each TCR beta chain was defined by its CDR3 amino acid sequence together with its V-gene family, and reads without a unique V-gene family were excluded. A later analysis removed 600 or so highly shared, low-generation-probability nucleotide sequences to deal with suspected cross-contamination and a sequencing artifact. A later analysis calculated a clonal expansion index for each public chain from normalized within-repertoire ranks of inferred template counts. A later analysis computed generation probabilities with a VDJ recombination model fitted to out-of-frame rearrangements, and checked the results against IGoR. Hypergeometric tests were used in a later analysis to score TCR-TCR, TCR-HLA and TCR-CMV co-occurrence, with a repertoire-size bias correction applied to the TCR pairs. To estimate false discovery rates, a later analysis permuted the HLA or CMV assignments 20 times. In a later analysis, co-occurring TCRs were grouped using DBSCAN, with TCRdist sequence similarity added in when clustering inside HLA-allele-positive subsets. For co-occurrence clustering, repertoires with fewer than 30,000 or more than 120,000 public chains were excluded, along with roughly 5 repertoires with anomalous nucleotide sharing. Here the immuneACCESS table is served through TCRdb, limited to in-frame sequences with V and J called. Missing clones are a known gap in these copies; in checked studies unresolved V genes cover under half, and the rest lacks a known reason. V and J calls plus clone size are reproduced from that table; the DNA served to infer D and trimming. The sample table lists 130,000 or so clones, more than 70% of them with a count of one. Approximately 6.7% of the sample is in the top ten clones.

This clone was seen a few times. This clone's antigen is unknown. Base qualities are not provided; no much larger clone lies one nucleotide away. Overall study results and their limits: While some public TCRs were present in many individuals, most TCR sequences turned up only very rarely across donors. Because counts were too low, roughly 18 rarely observed V segments, including chromosome 9 orphons, were left out of the earlier analysis of roughly 600 of the donors. Linkage disequilibrium might explain the correlated functional status among segregating V segments, but an unknown experimental factor could not be excluded. In this cohort, only TCR beta chains were sequenced, and detectable features were limited by the absence of alpha or paired-chain data. The 87-base-pair reads could not distinguish some IMGT-functional V segments, including TRBV6-2 and TRBV6-3, so those segments were excluded. The study gave a list of about 170 TCR beta chains associated with cytomegalovirus. Strong co-occurrence of HLA alleles, especially DR and DQ, made assigning TCR associations to individual alleles difficult. A further reported finding was that TCR beta sequences accurately predicted the HLA-A and HLA-B alleles for most subjects in the first cohort. The only immune exposure information available for the cohort was CMV serostatus. In a later analysis, HLA-associated TCR beta chains showed more clonal expansion and lower generation probabilities than non-associated chains that were equally common. An earlier analysis of some 590 of the donors showed that most TCR beta V segments appeared in productive rearrangements either about 87% or about 30% of the time, which broadly matched IMGT annotations. In a later analysis, the rate of TCR association differed among HLA loci, with DRB1 alleles having the most associated TCRs and HLA-C alleles having the fewest. A few of the identified cytomegalovirus-associated TCR beta chains were confirmed in vitro to be specific for cytomegalovirus antigens. The authors suggested that the approach could potentially be generalized to other disease states and immunological phenotypes. In a later analysis, most CMV-associated TCR beta chains were found to appear HLA-restricted, with HLA associations seemingly driven largely by CMV exposure. In both the original and validation cohorts, the classifier was reported to diagnose cytomegalovirus status with high specificity and sensitivity. In a later genetic analysis, a missense DCLRE1C variant was associated with V-gene and J-gene trimming of TCR beta chains, and the association was replicated in an independent cohort. Specific HLA alleles were associated with 15,000 to 20,000 TCR beta sequences at a false discovery rate of 0.05 in a later analysis. Because HLA typing was missing for some donors at each locus, association tests included only the typed subset. Sequencing depth was assumed to be roughly uniform across donors in the presence/absence analyses, though that assumption may not hold. According to a later analysis, parvovirus B19, influenza, CMV and Epstein-Barr virus appeared linked to several top co-occurrence clusters. According to a later genetic analysis, donors in an Asian-associated ancestry cluster had fewer N-insertions in productive TCRs than the approximately 650-donor mean. A group of highly shared sequence variants was considered likely to be a technical artifact of the sequencing pipeline.

The cohort was made up of 666 healthy bone marrow donors. Cohort members were all nominally healthy when sampled, although unrecorded immune exposures were likely present. The donor tested CMV seropositive and was one of the 289 seropositive cohort members. Every donor gave a peripheral blood sample, and the peripheral blood mononuclear cells from that sample were used for TCR beta sequencing. The Qiagen DNeasy Blood Extraction Kit was used to extract genomic DNA from the blood cell samples. The origin of this receptor is a woman between 25 and 40 years old in good health and CMV-seropositive. Sequencing was carried out using PBMCs. The sequence links TRBV5-6 to TRBJ2-7; perhaps TRBD2 is the D gene, with 6 bases matching. CDR3 sequence: CASLSPREAFYEQYF. The base sequence is TGTGCCAGCCTATCGCCAAGGGAGGCCTTTTACGAGCAGTACTTC.